Listed here are 29 T cell receptor beta chains from one sample, sequenced in a study of response to subunit inactivated influenza vaccine. TCRdb re-derived calls from the RT-PCR reads in MiXCR, one entry per CDR3 protein. The data hold around 320,000 distinct CDR3 sequences, with 22% observed a single time. The starting material was PBMCs from blood, obtained less than 22 months after vaccination. These receptors were taken from a man between 50 and 69 years old who received an inactivated influenza vaccine.

This clonotype has only a few counts. V is TRBV5-1 and J is TRBJ2-7; the D gene is possibly TRBD1 (5 bases). This CDR3 contains 14 residues. With 4 bases removed from V and 3 bases from J, the gap between germline ends came to 14 bases. Per germline, CDR1 SGHRS and CDR2 YFSETQ. CDR3 coding DNA: TGCGCCAGCAGCATGACAGTATCGGGCTACGAGCAGTACTTC. Translation: CASSMTVSGYEQYF.

The rearrangement joins TRBV7-6 to TRBJ2-2, with 7 bases matching TRBD2. Trimming took 6 bases from V and 5 from J; bases not matched to a gene: 9. Germline V gene lookup returns CDR1 SGHVS and CDR2 FNYEAQ. The CDR3 contains 15 residues. This CDR3 is CASRMLAEKTGELFF. CDR3 nucleotide sequence: TGTGCCAGCAGAATGCTAGCGGAAAAGACCGGGGAGCTGTTTTTT.

This clonotype has a count of ten or more. The junction departs from germline at one end; a sequencing error may be responsible. The CDR3 spells CASSLGNEQFF. The CDR3 nucleotides read TGTGCCAGCAGCTTAGGGAATGAGCAGTTCTTC. V and J are TRBV5-1 and TRBJ2-1; D not resolved. The CDR3 sequence is 11 residues long. The germline V gene has CDR1 SGHRS and CDR2 YFSETQ. The full variable domain, completed using reference TRBV5-1 and TRBJ2-1, is KAGVTQTPRYLIKTRGQQVTLSCSPISGHRSVSWYQQTPGQGLQFLFEYFSETQRNKGNFPGRFSGRQFSNSRSEMNVSTLELGDSALYLCASSLGNEQFFGPGTRLTVL.

There are a few counts of this clonotype. A read error may produce the germline difference seen at one junction end. The chain links TRBV28 to TRBJ1-5; perhaps TRBD1 as D (5 bases). Per the germline V gene, CDR1 is MDHEN and CDR2 is SYDVKM. The CDR3 spans 12 residues. The CDR3 DNA sequence: TGTGCCAGCAGTTCCGCCGGGACCCCAAGGTCTTTT. Its translation: CASSSAGTPRSF.

In this sample, this clonotype turned up once. The junction shows a germline mismatch at one end, possibly a read error. The CDR3 DNA sequence: TGTGCCAGCAGTTTACGTCGGGGAAGCTATTGCTACACCTTC. The encoded protein is CASSLRRGSYCYTF. The chain uses TRBV27 and TRBJ1-2; no reliable D call. CDR1 and CDR2 (germline): MNHEY, SMNVEV (reference sequence). CDR3 size: 14 residues.

This chain links TRBV20-1 with TRBJ2-7; D not resolved. V lost 5 bases and J 3 bases, leaving 14 bases between the germline ends. Per the germline V gene, CDR1 is DFQATT and CDR2 is SNEGSKA (reference sequence). The CDR3 has 13 residues. The CDR3 is CSALLLPRYEQYF. CDR3 bases: TGCAGTGCTCTTCTACTCCCGCGCTACGAGCAGTACTTC.

The V and J genes are TRBV5-1 and TRBJ2-1; 8 bases are a match to TRBD2. The germline V gene has CDR1 SGHRS and CDR2 YFSETQ. Unmatched junction bases numbered 3, after V lost 3 bases and J lost 4 bases. This CDR3 region has 14 residues. DNA for the CDR3: TGCGCCAGCAGCTATAGCGGGAATTACAATGAGCAGTTCTTC. Amino acid sequence: CASSYSGNYNEQFF.

The V and J genes are TRBV6-1 and TRBJ2-5; TRBD1 might be the D (5 bases). The V gene's germline CDR1 is MNHNS and CDR2 SASEGT. V was pared by 6 bases and J by 2 bases, with 13 bases between. This CDR3 region has 14 residues. The CDR3 is CASSRRQLQETQYF. CDR3 sequence (DNA): TGTGCCAGCAGCCGTCGACAGTTGCAAGAGACCCAGTACTTC.

The genes are TRBV10-3 and TRBJ2-3; 10 nucleotides match TRBD2. This CDR3 spans 18 amino acids. Trimming removed 6 bases from V and 2 bases from J; junction bases left unmatched: 14. Germline CDR1 is ENHRY and CDR2 is SYGVKD. The chain's CDR3 is CAISRVVLAGGPTDTQYF. The CDR3 region has the DNA TGTGCCATCAGCCGAGTCGTATTAGCGGGAGGCCCCACAGATACGCAGTATTTT.

This clonotype was counted only a few times. The CDR3 DNA reads as TGTGCCAGCAGCTGGAGGGGGATGAACACTGAAGCTTTCTTT. The encoded protein is CASSWRGMNTEAFF. The V gene is TRBV5-5, the J gene TRBJ1-1; TRBD1 might be the D (6 bases). Trimming cost V 3 bases and J 0 bases, with 9 bases left between them. Germline CDR1 and CDR2: SGHKS and YYEKEE (reference sequence). The CDR3 extends over 14 amino acids.

The chain is built from TRBV28 and TRBJ1-6; D remains unclear. V lost 3 bases to trimming and J lost 7 bases, with 1 base between them. Germline CDR1 MDHEN, CDR2 SYDVKM. CDR3 length equals 11 residues. The CDR3 protein is CASSFNSPLHF. The CDR3 bases are TGTGCCAGCAGTTTCAATTCACCCCTCCACTTT.

The gene calls are TRBV20-1 and TRBJ1-5; possible D gene TRBD1, 6 bases. Germline assignment: CDR1 DFQATT and CDR2 SNEGSKA (reference sequence). Between the trimmed V and J ends, which lost 0 bases and 5 bases, there was a span of 11 bases. CDR3 length: 14 residues. CDR3 DNA: TGCAGTGCTAGAGATCCCGGGGGCCATCAGCCCCAGCATTTT. Its translation: CSARDPGGHQPQHF.

Ten or more counts support this clonotype. CDR3 DNA sequence: TGTGCCAGCAGTTACTCGGGACAGCGCCAAGAGACCCAGTACTTC. This sequence encodes CASSYSGQRQETQYF. V usage is TRBV6-5 and J usage is TRBJ2-5, with 7 bases matching TRBD1. The J segment lost 1 base and the V segment lost 0 bases, leaving 2 bases of the junction unmatched. The CDR3 runs to 15 residues. Germline CDR1 is MNHEY and CDR2 is SVGAGI.

This chain connects TRBV6-6 to TRBJ1-1; no clear D. Germline V CDR1 and CDR2: MNHNY, SVGAGI (reference sequence). V shed 7 bases and J shed 11 bases, with 14 bases lying between them. This CDR3 comprises 11 residues. CDR3 residues: CASTLTQEAFF. The CDR3 region has the DNA TGTGCCAGCACTTTGACCCAGGAGGCTTTCTTT.

The V gene is TRBV5-1, the J gene TRBJ2-7, with D hard to call. Trimming stripped 4 bases from V and 4 bases from J, with 6 bases between. The length of the CDR3 is 11 residues. Germline V gene data show CDR1 as SGHRS and CDR2 as YFSETQ. CDR3 in DNA: TGCGCCAGCAGCGACGGATACGAGCAGTACTTC. Its protein is CASSDGYEQYF.

This sequence joins TRBV6-2 or TRBV6-3 and TRBJ2-1; 8 nucleotides align to TRBD1. Trimming removed 6 bases from V and 3 bases from J; junction bases left unmatched: 10. Per the germline V gene, CDR1 is MNHEY and CDR2 is SVGEGT. The CDR3 extends over 16 amino acids. CDR3 protein: CASSRPGQGLYNEQFF. In DNA form, the CDR3 reads TGTGCCAGCAGCCGACCAGGACAGGGACTCTACAATGAGCAGTTCTTC.

For the CDR3, the DNA is TGCAGTGCTAGAGATAAGGGGCAGGTTAACTATGGCTACACCTTC. This sequence encodes CSARDKGQVNYGYTF. V and J are TRBV20-1 and TRBJ1-2, with D perhaps TRBD1 (5 bases). Trimming pared 0 bases from V and 1 base from J, leaving 12 bases between. Germline V lookup: CDR1 DFQATT, CDR2 SNEGSKA (reference sequence). The CDR3 loop spans 15 amino acids.

This chain links TRBV10-3 with TRBJ1-1; 10 bases map to TRBD1. The CDR3 runs to 11 residues. The V and J ends lost 9 bases and 8 bases, in that order; junction bases with no gene match: 3. In germline, CDR1 is ENHRY, CDR2 SYGVKD. CDR3 in amino acids: CAIQGQGEAFF. As DNA, the CDR3 is TGTGCCATTCAGGGACAGGGGGAAGCTTTCTTT.

The chain links TRBV12-3 or TRBV12-4 to TRBJ1-3, with TRBD1 as a possible D gene (6 bases). CDR3 size: 15 residues. The ends were cut back, 6 bases at V and 3 bases at J, with 15 bases in the middle. The CDR3, as DNA: TGTGCCAGCAGCCCCGGACAGAACTTTGGAAACACCATATATTTT. It is translated as CASSPGQNFGNTIYF.

This clonotype appeared a few times. In nucleotides, the CDR3 is TGTGCCAGCAGCCAAGTTTCCGGGGGCGCGAGAGGATGGGAAAACATTCAGTACTTC. Translating gives CASSQVSGGARGWENIQYF. The rearrangement uses TRBV4-2 and TRBJ2-4; D may be TRBD1 or TRBD2 (6 bases each). Trimming left V 1 base short and J 5 bases short, with 24 bases between. Germline CDR1 is LGHNA and CDR2 is YNFKEQ. CDR3 length: 19 amino acids.

This clonotype was found many times. The CDR3 coding sequence is TGTGCCAGCAGCCCGCGGACAGGGGGAGCGTATGGCTACACCTTC. It codes for CASSPRTGGAYGYTF. The gene calls are TRBV7-2 and TRBJ1-2; 10 bases are shared with TRBD1. Trimming took 5 bases from V and 5 from J; bases not matched to a gene: 8. Per the germline V gene, CDR1 is SGHTA and CDR2 is FQGNSA. The CDR3 loop spans 15 amino acids.

This chain links TRBV5-1 with TRBJ2-3; a possible D gene is TRBD2 (6 bases). This CDR3 is built from 15 residues. CDR1 and CDR2 (germline): SGHRS, YFSETQ. The V gene lost 2 bases and the J gene lost 6 bases, with 16 bases spanning the gap. The CDR3 loop reads CASSFDTSSKDTQYF. CDR3 sequence (DNA): TGCGCCAGCAGCTTTGATACTAGCAGTAAGGATACGCAGTATTTT.

This clonotype has just a few counts. J is TRBJ1-2 and V is TRBV11-2; weak D call: TRBD1 (5 bases). The V gene lost 5 bases and the J gene lost 2 bases, with 15 bases spanning the gap. Germline V lookup: CDR1 SGHAT, CDR2 FQNNGV. The CDR3 sequence is 15 residues long. CDR3 in amino acids: CASSPNGQGNYGYTF. CDR3 DNA: TGTGCCAGCAGCCCTAATGGGCAGGGAAACTATGGCTACACCTTC.

Ten or more counts support this clonotype. The chain is built from TRBV18 and TRBJ2-2; weak D call: TRBD1 (5 bases). This CDR3 comprises 15 residues. Germline V gene lookup returns CDR1 KGHSH and CDR2 LQKENI. Trimming left V 5 bases short and J 3 bases short, with 13 bases between. The CDR3 DNA is TGTGCCAGCTCAGAAGGGGATCAGTACACCGGGGAGCTGTTTTTT. As protein: CASSEGDQYTGELFF.

There are many counts of this clonotype. The chain uses TRBV28 and TRBJ1-1; 11 nucleotides agree with TRBD1. This CDR3 comprises 13 residues. In germline, CDR1 is MDHEN, CDR2 SYDVKM. Trimming at V came to 6 bases and at J to 3 bases, leaving 0 bases not matched to a gene. CDR3 region: CASRGQGDTEAFF. The CDR3 DNA reads TGTGCCAGCAGGGGACAGGGGGACACTGAAGCTTTCTTT.

This chain connects TRBV20-1 to TRBJ1-1, with D perhaps matching TRBD1 (6 bases). Germline V gene lookup returns CDR1 DFQATT and CDR2 SNEGSKA (reference sequence). The length of the CDR3 is 13 residues. The ends were cut back, 6 bases at V and 1 base at J, with 12 bases in the middle. In nucleotides, the CDR3 is TGCAGTGCACCGGGACAACGGAACACTGAAGCTTTCTTT. Amino acids: CSAPGQRNTEAFF.

This clonotype was found a few times. The rearrangement uses TRBV10-1 and TRBJ1-2; D is possibly TRBD1 (5 bases). The CDR3 has 13 amino acids. From germline, CDR1 is WNHNN and CDR2 SYGVQD (reference sequence). Trimming pared 5 bases from V and 3 bases from J, leaving 10 bases between. The CDR3 region is CASSIGTDYGYTF. CDR3 DNA sequence: TGCGCCAGCAGTATTGGGACCGACTATGGCTACACCTTC.

This clonotype was counted between two and nine times. The chain employs TRBV7-9 and TRBJ1-6; 7 bases fit TRBD1. This CDR3 contains 15 residues. Germline V lookup: CDR1 SEHNR, CDR2 FQNEAQ (reference sequence). With 3 bases clipped from V and 6 bases from J, the junction kept 5 bases outside the gene matches. In nucleotides, the CDR3 is TGTGCCAGCAGCTTGGGGGGACAGATTAATTCACCCCTCCACTTT. Protein: CASSLGGQINSPLHF.

The chain combines TRBV2 with TRBJ1-5, with D perhaps matching TRBD1 (5 bases). The V gene's germline CDR1 is SNHLY and CDR2 FYNNEI. CDR3 length equals 14 residues. Trimming removed 2 bases at V and 3 bases at J, with 8 bases between. CDR3 bases: TGTGCCAGCAGTGAAAACAGGAACAATCAGCCCCAGCATTTT. Translated, it gives CASSENRNNQPQHF.